This T cell receptor beta chain comes out of a study of blood T cells in healthy people across ages. Whole-study findings and limits: Getting older went along with TCR beta diversity per million T cells dropping roughly linearly. More naive CD4+ cells and higher diversity marked long-lived donors relative to aged donors.

The amount of total RNA extracted per sample was at least 5 micrograms. In germline, CDR1 is SGDLS, CDR2 YYNGEE. This CDR3 is 14 amino acids long. Trimming shortened V by 0 bases and J by 6 bases, and 13 bases separated the two germline ends. With a J-beta primer mix and a sample-barcoded 5' primer, a second PCR ran about 7 to 12 cycles. From the 5' RACE reads, TCRdb called clonotypes with MiXCR, one entry per CDR3 protein. This table has about 780,000 distinct CDR3 sequences, around 50% appearing once. There are a few counts of this clonotype. The antigen is undetermined. The chain has TRBV9 and TRBJ2-7; TRBD2 is a possible D gene (6 bases). This sequence was found in a man older than 75 in good health. The sequenced sample consisted of blood. CDR3 amino acids: CASSVGGGAGEQYF. The CDR3 DNA follows: TGTGCCAGCAGCGTAGGAGGCGGGGCGGGCGAGCAGTACTTC.